This T cell receptor (beta chain) was sequenced for a study of blood T cell repertoires in COVID-19. In the study overall: The cDNA or gDNA used as material had been derived from T cells, B-cell-depleted T cells, or PBMCs.

The trim removed 6 bases at V and 4 bases at J, leaving 6 bases unmatched. From germline, CDR1 is LGHNT and CDR2 FRNRAP. The length of the CDR3 is 14 residues. Using immunoSEQ multiplex PCR, the repertoire was profiled, and TCRdb retains in-frame clones only, with some absent. The data hold under 100,000 clones, with 70% to 90% observed a single time. V is TRBV12-5 and J is TRBJ2-3; 8 nucleotides align to TRBD1. The sequence was obtained from a man aged 50 to 59 with active COVID-19. The sequenced sample consisted of peripheral blood. The chain's CDR3 is CASGGQGLADTQYF. CDR3 DNA: TGTGCTAGTGGCGGACAGGGCCTGGCAGATACGCAGTATTTT. The full variable domain, its missing parts supplied by reference TRBV12-5 and TRBJ2-3, is DARVTQTPRHKVTEMGQEVTMRCQPILGHNTVFWYRQTMMQGLELLAYFRNRAPLDDSGMPKDRFSAEMPDATLATLKIQPSEPRDSAVYFCASGGQGLADTQYFGPGTRLTVL.